These T cell receptor beta chains were read from a single sample in a study of blood T cell repertoires in COVID-19. Sequencing used immunoSEQ multiplex PCR; TCRdb keeps in-frame clones, though not all of them. This table holds about 380,000 clones, roughly 87% found once. Sequencing used PBMCs or T cells enriched from blood (not recorded which). The source of these receptors is a woman aged 25 to 39 who had recovered from COVID-19. Each CDR3 is given with its conserved first and last residue.

CDR3 protein	CDR3 length	V gene	J gene
CASSLTGKISVNTEAFF	17	TRBV19	TRBJ1-1
CASSFSETQYF	11	TRBV5-1	TRBJ2-5
CASSTGTGGARGANVLTF	18	TRBV2	TRBJ2-6
CASSFEEGTYYNEQFF	16	TRBV12-1	TRBJ2-1
CASSIGWEPPYEQYF	15	TRBV19	TRBJ2-7
CASSPGQGTGYEQYF	15	TRBV7-2	TRBJ2-7
CASSLQGSYNEQFF	14	TRBV5-1	TRBJ2-1
CASRRTESNQPQHF	14	TRBV7-8	TRBJ1-5
CASSIIRGVNTEAFF	15	TRBV13	TRBJ1-1
CASSMKAQKYQPQHF	15	TRBV19	TRBJ1-5
CASSLSGYTEAFF	13	TRBV19	TRBJ1-1
CASSQTDRAPVQPQHF	16	TRBV4-1	TRBJ1-5
CASSPGTELASEAFF	15	TRBV28	TRBJ1-1
CASTRGQGYTF	11	TRBV10-2	TRBJ1-2
CASSHTGTSVLREQFF	16	TRBV4-2	TRBJ2-1
CASSFADESSYEQYF	15	TRBV28	TRBJ2-7
CASSQVEGFSGNTIYF	16	TRBV4-1	TRBJ1-3
CASSFGRGNTEAFF	14	TRBV7-2	TRBJ1-1
CASSWRTGGVGAFF	14	TRBV11-2	TRBJ1-1
CASSLGLAGASTDTQYF	17	TRBV5-1	TRBJ2-3
CAWSVSGGQETQYF	14	TRBV30	TRBJ2-5
CATSDPRDRSDYGYTF	16	TRBV24-1	TRBJ1-2
CASSLSGQGAGEQFF	15	TRBV28	TRBJ2-1